Given below is one T cell receptor (beta chain) in context. Its antigen is not identified. Sequencing was performed with immunoSEQ multiplex PCR; in TCRdb, only in-frame clones are kept and a portion is missing. Found here are 1.5 million to 2.5 million clones, approximately 95% of them singletons; the top ten hold roughly 1%. Naive CD8 cells were CD45RO-negative, positively selected for CCR7, excluding terminally differentiated effector memory CD45RA+ cells. This sample was included in a study of shared clonotypes between healthy human individuals. Study context: Aged 18 to 49, the donors were a couple of women and a few men.

Study outcomes and limitations: Rarefaction exposed incomplete sorted-subset sequencing despite large depth. Clonotype sharing levels among donors were expected to vary with sequencing depth.

V was clipped by 4 bases and J by 5 bases; unmatched bases: 7. This CDR3 has 14 amino acids. CDR1 is MGHRA, CDR2 YSYEKL, per germline. The chain carries TRBV4-1 and TRBJ2-7; TRBD1 matches at 8 bases. The source of this sequence is a man younger than 35 in good health. The specimen was naive CD8+ T cells sorted from blood. Written as DNA, the CDR3 is TGCGCCAGCAGCCCCGGCAGGGGGCATAACGAGCAGTACTTC. Protein product: CASSPGRGHNEQYF.